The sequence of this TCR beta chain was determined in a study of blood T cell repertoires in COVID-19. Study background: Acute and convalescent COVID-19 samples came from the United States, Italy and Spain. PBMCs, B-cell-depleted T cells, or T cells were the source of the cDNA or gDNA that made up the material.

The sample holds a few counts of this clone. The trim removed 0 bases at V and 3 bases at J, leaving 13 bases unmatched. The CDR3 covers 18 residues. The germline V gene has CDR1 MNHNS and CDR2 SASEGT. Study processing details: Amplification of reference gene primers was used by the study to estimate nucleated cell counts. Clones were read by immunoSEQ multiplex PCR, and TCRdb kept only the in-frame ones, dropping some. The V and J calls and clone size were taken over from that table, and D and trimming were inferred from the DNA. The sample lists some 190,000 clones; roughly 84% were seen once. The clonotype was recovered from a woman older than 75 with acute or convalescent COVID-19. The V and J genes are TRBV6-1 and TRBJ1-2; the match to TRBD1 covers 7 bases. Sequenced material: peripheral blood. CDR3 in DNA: TGTGCCAGCAGTGAAGCCTGGAGGTTAAAGGGGGCTTACTATGGCTACACCTTC. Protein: CASSEAWRLKGAYYGYTF.